This T cell receptor beta chain emerged from a study of shared T cell receptors in the human thymus. This CDR3 has 14 amino acids. Germline loops: CDR1 MNHEY, CDR2 SVGAGI. Trimming removed 9 bases from V and 5 bases from J; junction bases left unmatched: 4. Here immunoSEQ multiplex PCR was the method, and the copy in TCRdb shows in-frame clones only, minus some. The sample lists more than 550,000 clones, more than 75% seen once, with roughly 0.0086% in the top ten. The same sample was also studied in work on human thymus T cells. As that study records: Healthy Finnish infants undergoing corrective surgery for congenital heart defects were used as donors. Surgeons resected thymus tissue during corrective heart surgery. V and J genes seemed to be used with bias in thymic and blood repertoires. As related research reported, thymic repertoires overlapped highly among unrelated individuals.

The chain carries TRBV6-5 and TRBJ2-5; 15 nucleotides match TRBD2. The source is a boy in the first two years of life with a congenital heart defect. The sequenced sample consisted of thymocytes. As DNA, the CDR3 is TGTGCCAGTAGGACTAGCGGGAGGGGGGAGACCCAGTACTTC. Translating it yields CASRTSGRGETQYF.